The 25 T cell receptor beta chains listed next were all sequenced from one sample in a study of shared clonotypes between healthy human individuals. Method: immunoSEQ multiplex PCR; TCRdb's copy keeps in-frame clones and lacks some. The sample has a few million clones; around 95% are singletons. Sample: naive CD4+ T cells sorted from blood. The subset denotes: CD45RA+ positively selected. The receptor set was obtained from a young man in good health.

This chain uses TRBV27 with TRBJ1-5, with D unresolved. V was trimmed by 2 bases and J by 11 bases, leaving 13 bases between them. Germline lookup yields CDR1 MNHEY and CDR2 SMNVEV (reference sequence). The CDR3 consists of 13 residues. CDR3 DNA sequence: TGTGCCAGCAGTTTAATGGGGTCGTCAACCCAGCATTTT. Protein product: CASSLMGSSTQHF.

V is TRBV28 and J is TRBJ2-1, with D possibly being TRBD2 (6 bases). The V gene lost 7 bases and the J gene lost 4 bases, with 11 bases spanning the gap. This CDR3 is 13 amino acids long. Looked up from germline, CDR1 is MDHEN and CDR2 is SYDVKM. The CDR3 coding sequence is TGTGCCAGCACCTCTGGGGGGTACAATGAGCAGTTCTTC. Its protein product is CASTSGGYNEQFF.

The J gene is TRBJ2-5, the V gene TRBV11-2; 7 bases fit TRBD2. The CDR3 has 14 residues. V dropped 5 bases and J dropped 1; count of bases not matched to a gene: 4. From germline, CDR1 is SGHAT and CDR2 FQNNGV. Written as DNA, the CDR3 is TGTGCCAGCAGCGTCGGACTAGTCCAAGAGACCCAGTACTTC. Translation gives CASSVGLVQETQYF.

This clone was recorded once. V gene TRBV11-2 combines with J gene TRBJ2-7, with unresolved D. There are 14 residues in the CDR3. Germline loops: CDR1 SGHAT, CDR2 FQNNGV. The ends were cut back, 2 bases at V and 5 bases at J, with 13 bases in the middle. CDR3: CASSLKPMSDEQYF. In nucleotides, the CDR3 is TGTGCCAGCAGCTTAAAACCCATGAGTGACGAGCAGTACTTC.

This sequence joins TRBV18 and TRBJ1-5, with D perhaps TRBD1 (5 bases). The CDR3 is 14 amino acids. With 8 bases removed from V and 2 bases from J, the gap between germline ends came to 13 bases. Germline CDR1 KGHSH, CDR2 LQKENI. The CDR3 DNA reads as TGTGCCAGCCAGAGGGGAGGGGGCAATCAGCCCCAGCATTTT. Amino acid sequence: CASQRGGGNQPQHF.

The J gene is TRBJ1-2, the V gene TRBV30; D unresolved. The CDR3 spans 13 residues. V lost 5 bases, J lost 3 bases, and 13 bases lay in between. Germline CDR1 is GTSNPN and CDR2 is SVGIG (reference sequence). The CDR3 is CAWARSADYGYTF. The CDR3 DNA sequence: TGTGCCTGGGCTCGATCAGCAGACTATGGCTACACCTTC.

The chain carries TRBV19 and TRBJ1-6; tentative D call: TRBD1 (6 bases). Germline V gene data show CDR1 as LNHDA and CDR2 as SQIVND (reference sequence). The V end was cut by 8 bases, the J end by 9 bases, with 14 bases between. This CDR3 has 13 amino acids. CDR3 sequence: CASVRDTGSPLHF. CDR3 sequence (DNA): TGTGCCAGTGTCCGGGACACGGGTTCACCCCTCCACTTT.

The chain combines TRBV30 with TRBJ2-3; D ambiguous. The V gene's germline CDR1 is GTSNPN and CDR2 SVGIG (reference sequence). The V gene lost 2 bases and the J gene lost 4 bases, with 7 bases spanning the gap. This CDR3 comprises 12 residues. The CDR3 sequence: CAWSPNSDTQYF. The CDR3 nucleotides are TGTGCCTGGAGTCCCAACTCAGATACGCAGTATTTT.

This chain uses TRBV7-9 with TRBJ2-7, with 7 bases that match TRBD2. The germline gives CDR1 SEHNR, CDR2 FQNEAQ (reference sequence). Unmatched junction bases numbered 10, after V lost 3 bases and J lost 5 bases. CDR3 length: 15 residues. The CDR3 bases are TGTGCCAGCAGCTTGGGCGGGAGTAGTATCGACGAGCAGTACTTC. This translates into CASSLGGSSIDEQYF.

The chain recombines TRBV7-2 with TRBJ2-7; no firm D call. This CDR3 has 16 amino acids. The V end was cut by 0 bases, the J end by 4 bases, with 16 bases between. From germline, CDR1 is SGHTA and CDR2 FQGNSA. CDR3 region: CASSLAPALASYEQYF. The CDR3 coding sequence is TGTGCCAGCAGCTTAGCGCCGGCACTCGCTTCGTACGAGCAGTACTTC.

The CDR3 sequence is CASSLSSRSNTGELFF. Here the CDR3 DNA reads TGTGCCAGCAGTTTATCGTCCAGGTCGAACACCGGGGAGCTGTTTTTT. The V call is TRBV27, the J call TRBJ2-2; D is undetermined. The germline V gene encodes CDR1 MNHEY and CDR2 SMNVEV (reference sequence). The CDR3 is 16 amino acids. The ends were cut back, 0 bases at V and 0 bases at J, with 8 bases in the middle.

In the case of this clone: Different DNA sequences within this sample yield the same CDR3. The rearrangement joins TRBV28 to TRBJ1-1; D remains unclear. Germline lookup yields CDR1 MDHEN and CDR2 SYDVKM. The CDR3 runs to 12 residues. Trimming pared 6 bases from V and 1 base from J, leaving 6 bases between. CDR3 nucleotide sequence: TGTGCCAGCAGCTTGGCGAACACTGAAGCTTTCTTT. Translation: CASSLANTEAFF.

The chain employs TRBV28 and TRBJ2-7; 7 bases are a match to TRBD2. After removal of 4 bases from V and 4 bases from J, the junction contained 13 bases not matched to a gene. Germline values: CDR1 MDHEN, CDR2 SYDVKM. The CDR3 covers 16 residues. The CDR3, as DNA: TGTGCCAGCAGTTGGGCCATGCTAGCGGCCACTTACGAGCAGTACTTC. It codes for CASSWAMLAATYEQYF.

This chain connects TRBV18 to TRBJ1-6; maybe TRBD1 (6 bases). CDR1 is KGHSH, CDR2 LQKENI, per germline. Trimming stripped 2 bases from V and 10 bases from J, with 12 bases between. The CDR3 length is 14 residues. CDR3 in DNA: TGTGCCAGCTCACCAGCAGGGGAGGGCTCACCCCTCCACTTT. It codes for CASSPAGEGSPLHF.

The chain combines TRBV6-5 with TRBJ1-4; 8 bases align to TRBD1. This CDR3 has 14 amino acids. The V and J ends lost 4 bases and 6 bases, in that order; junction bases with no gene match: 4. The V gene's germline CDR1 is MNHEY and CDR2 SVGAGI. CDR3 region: CASSSGQGYEKLFF. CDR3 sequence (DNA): TGTGCCAGCAGTTCAGGACAGGGCTATGAAAAACTGTTTTTT.

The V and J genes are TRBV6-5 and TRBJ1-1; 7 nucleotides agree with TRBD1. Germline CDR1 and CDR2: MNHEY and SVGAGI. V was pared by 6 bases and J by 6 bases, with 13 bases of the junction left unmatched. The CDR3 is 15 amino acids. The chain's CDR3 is CASSNDRARNPEAFF. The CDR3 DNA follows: TGTGCCAGCAGCAATGACAGGGCGCGGAATCCTGAAGCTTTCTTT.

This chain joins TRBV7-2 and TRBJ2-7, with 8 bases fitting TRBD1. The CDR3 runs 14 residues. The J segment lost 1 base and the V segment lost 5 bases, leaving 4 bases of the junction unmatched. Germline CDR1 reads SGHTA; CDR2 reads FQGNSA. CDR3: CASSPGQVSYEQYF. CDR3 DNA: TGTGCCAGCAGCCCGGGACAGGTTTCCTACGAGCAGTACTTC.

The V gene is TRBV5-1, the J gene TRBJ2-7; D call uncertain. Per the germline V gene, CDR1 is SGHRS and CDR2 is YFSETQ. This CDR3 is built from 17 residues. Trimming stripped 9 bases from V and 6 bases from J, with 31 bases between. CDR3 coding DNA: TGCGCCACTAAGCCACTCGGGTCTAACACCTTCGAAGGCGAGCAGTACTTC. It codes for CATKPLGSNTFEGEQYF. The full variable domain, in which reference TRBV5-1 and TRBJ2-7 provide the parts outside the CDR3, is KAGVTQTPRYLIKTRGQQVTLSCSPISGHRSVSWYQQTPGQGLQFLFEYFSETQRNKGNFPGRFSGRQFSNSRSEMNVSTLELGDSALYLCATKPLGSNTFEGEQYFGPGTRLTVT.

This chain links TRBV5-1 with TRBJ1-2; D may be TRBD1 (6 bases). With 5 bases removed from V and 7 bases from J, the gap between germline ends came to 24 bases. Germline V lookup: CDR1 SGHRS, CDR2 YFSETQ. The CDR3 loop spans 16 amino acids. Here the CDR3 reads CASSSGGAVESGGYTF. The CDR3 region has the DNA TGCGCCAGCAGTAGCGGGGGGGCGGTAGAGTCCGGTGGCTACACCTTC.

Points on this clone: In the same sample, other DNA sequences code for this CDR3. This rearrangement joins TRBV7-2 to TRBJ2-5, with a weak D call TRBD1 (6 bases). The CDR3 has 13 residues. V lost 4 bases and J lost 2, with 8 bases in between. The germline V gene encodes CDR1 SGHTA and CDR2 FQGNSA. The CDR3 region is CASSYRVQETQYF. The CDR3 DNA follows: TGTGCCAGCAGCTACAGGGTTCAAGAGACCCAGTACTTC.

The CDR3 bases are TGTGCCAGTAGTATTCTAGCAGGGAACACCGGGGAGCTGTTTTTT. Translating gives CASSILAGNTGELFF. The chain uses TRBV19 and TRBJ2-2; D may be TRBD2 (5 bases). The germline gives CDR1 LNHDA, CDR2 SQIVND (reference sequence). The CDR3 extends over 15 amino acids. Between the trimmed V and J ends, which lost 3 bases and 1 base, there was a span of 9 bases.

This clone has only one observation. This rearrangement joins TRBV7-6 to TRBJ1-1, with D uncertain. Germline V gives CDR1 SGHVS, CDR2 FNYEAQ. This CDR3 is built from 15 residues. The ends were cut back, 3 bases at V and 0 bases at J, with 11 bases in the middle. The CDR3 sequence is CASSFNGQVNTEAFF. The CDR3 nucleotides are TGTGCCAGCAGCTTTAACGGCCAGGTGAACACTGAAGCTTTCTTT.

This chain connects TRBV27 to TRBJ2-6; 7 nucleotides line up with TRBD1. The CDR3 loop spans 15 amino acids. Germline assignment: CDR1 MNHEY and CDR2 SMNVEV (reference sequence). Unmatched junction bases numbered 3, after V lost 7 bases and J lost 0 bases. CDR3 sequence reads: CASKGTASGANVLTF. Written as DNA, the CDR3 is TGTGCCAGCAAAGGGACAGCCTCTGGGGCCAACGTCCTGACTTTC.

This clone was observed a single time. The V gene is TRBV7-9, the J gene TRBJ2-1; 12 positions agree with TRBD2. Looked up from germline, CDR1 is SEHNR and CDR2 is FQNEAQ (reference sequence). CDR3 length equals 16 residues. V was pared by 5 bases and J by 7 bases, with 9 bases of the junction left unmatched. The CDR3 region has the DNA TGTGCCAGCAGCGGACGACTAGCGGGAGCTCTAAATGAGCAGTTCTTC. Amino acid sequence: CASSGRLAGALNEQFF. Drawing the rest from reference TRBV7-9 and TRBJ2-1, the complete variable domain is DTGVSQNPRHKITKRGQNVTFRCDPISEHNRLYWYRQTLGQGPEFLTYFQNEAQLEKSRLLSDRFSAERPKGSFSTLEIQRTEQGDSAMYLCASSGRLAGALNEQFFGPGTRLTVL.

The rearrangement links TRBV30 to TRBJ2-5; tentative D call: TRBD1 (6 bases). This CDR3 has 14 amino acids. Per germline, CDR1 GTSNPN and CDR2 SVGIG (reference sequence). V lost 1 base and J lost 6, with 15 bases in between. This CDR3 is CAWSAPDRMKTQYF. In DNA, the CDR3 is TGTGCCTGGAGTGCTCCCGACAGGATGAAGACCCAGTACTTC.